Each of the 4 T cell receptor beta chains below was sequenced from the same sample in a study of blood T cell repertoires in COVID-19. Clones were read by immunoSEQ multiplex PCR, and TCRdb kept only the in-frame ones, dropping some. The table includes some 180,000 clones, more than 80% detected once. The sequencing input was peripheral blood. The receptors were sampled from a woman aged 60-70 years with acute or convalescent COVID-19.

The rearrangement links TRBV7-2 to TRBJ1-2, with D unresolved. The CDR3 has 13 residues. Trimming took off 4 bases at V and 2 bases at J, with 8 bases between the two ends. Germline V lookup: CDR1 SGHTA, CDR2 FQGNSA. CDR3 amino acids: CASSSTANYGYTF. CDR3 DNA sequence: TGTGCCAGCAGCTCCACAGCCAACTATGGCTACACCTTC.

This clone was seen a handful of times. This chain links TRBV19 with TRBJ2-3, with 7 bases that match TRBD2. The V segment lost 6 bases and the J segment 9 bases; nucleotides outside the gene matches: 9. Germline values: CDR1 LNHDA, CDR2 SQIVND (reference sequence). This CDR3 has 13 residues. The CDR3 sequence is CASRASRLATQYF. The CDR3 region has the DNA TGTGCCAGTAGGGCCTCACGACTAGCCACGCAGTATTTT.

CDR3 region: CASSLRGGDSPLHF. The DNA for the CDR3 is TGTGCCAGCAGCTTAAGGGGGGGGGATTCACCCCTCCACTTT. The chain is built from TRBV5-5 and TRBJ1-6; D is possibly TRBD1 (6 bases). The CDR3 consists of 14 residues. V lost 2 bases and J lost 8, with 11 bases in between. Germline V gives CDR1 SGHKS, CDR2 YYEKEE (reference sequence).

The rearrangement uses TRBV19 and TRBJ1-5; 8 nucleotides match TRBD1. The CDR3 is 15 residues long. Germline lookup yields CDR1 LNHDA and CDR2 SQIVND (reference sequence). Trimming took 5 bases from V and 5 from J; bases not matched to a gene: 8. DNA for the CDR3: TGTGCCAGTAGTCCGGACAGGGCCGGGGATCAGCCCCAGCATTTT. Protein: CASSPDRAGDQPQHF. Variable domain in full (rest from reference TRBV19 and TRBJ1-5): DGGITQSPKYLFRKEGQNVTLSCEQNLNHDAMYWYRQDPGQGLRLIYYSQIVNDFQKGDIAEGYSVSREKKESFPLTVTSAQKNPTAFYLCASSPDRAGDQPQHFGDGTRLSIL.